A single T cell receptor beta chain is shown here with its context. The target antigen is unknown. This sample is part of a study of cytomegalovirus exposure and HLA in healthy donors. Study-wide background: T cells numbering about 200 million yielded around 120 million unique TCR beta sequences in an earlier analysis.

Whole-study findings and limits: Several of the most significant clusters appeared, in a later analysis, to be linked to common viral pathogens. Later, an analysis showed that TCR beta chains associated with HLA were more clonally expanded than others that were equally common.

Germline-derived CDR1 and CDR2 are KGHSH and LQKENI. The CDR3 spans 13 residues. Trimming pared 3 bases from V and 10 bases from J, leaving 14 bases between. PCR primers comprised 60 Vbeta and 13 Jbeta primers. Sequencing used immunoSEQ multiplex PCR; TCRdb keeps in-frame clones, though not all of them. The sample shows about 140,000 clones, 80% of them seen only once. Sequences were obtained from PBMCs. The sequence was collected from a man in his fifties or sixties in good health and CMV-seronegative. The J gene is TRBJ2-3, the V gene TRBV18; D gene uncertain. The DNA of the CDR3 is TGTGCCAGCTCACCCGCAACTGAATCGGCGCAGTATTTT. This gives the protein CASSPATESAQYF.